This T cell receptor (beta chain) came from a study of graft-versus-host responses after intestinal transplantation. Study-wide background: Recipients had transplants, and these were multivisceral, liver-intestinal, or isolated intestinal. Induction using anti-thymocyte globulin, followed by tacrolimus and steroids for two to three years, was given to all recipients.

Responders (around 200,000, CFSE-labeled) met around 200,000 stimulators that were irradiated and violet-dye-labeled. Method: immunoSEQ multiplex PCR; TCRdb's copy keeps in-frame clones and lacks some. The sample consists of tens of thousands of clones, roughly 44% of them appearing once. CDR1 and CDR2 (germline): KGHSH, LQKENI. The CDR3 spans 14 residues. V shed 4 bases, J shed 9 bases, and the junction held 5 bases outside the gene matches. Sample share makes this clone medium-sized. The TCR was taken from a human patient who was an organ donor for intestinal transplantation. The rearrangement links TRBV18 to TRBJ2-1, with 11 positions matching TRBD2. The material was alloreactive CD8+ T cells from a mixed lymphocyte reaction culture, obtained before transplantation. This sample's subset: CFSE-low proliferating T cells sorted from roughly six-day pre-transplant mixed lymphocyte reaction (GvH or HvG direction). CDR3 protein: CASSRASGRIEQFF. In DNA form, the CDR3 reads TGTGCCAGCTCACGGGCTAGCGGGAGGATTGAGCAGTTCTTC.